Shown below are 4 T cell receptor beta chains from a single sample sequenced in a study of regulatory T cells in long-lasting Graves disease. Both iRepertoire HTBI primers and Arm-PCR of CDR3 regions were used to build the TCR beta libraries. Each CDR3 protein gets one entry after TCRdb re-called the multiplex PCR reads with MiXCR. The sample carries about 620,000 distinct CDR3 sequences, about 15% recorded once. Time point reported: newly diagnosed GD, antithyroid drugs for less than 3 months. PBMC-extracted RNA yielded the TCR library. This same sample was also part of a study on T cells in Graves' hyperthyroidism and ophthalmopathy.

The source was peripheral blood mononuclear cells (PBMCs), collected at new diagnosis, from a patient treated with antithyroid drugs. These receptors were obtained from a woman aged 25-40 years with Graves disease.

The CDR3 nucleotides are TGCGCCAGCAGCCAAGATAGGTTGGCGGGTGAGCAGTTCTTC. Its translation: CASSQDRLAGEQFF. The rearrangement links TRBV4-1 to TRBJ2-1, with D perhaps TRBD2 (5 bases). Trimming shortened V by 0 bases and J by 9 bases, and 12 bases separated the two germline ends. Germline lookup yields CDR1 MGHRA and CDR2 YSYEKL. The CDR3 is 14 amino acids.

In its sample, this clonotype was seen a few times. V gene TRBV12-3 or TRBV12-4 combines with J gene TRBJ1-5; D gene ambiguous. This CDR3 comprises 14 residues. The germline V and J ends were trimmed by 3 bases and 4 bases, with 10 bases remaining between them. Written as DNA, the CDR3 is TGTGCCAGCAGTTTGAACAGAGTAAATCAGCCCCAGCATTTT. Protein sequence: CASSLNRVNQPQHF.

For the CDR3, the DNA is TGCGCCAGCAGCTCGGGACTAGCGGACCGATACAATGAGCAGTTCTTC. Translation: CASSSGLADRYNEQFF. The chain joins TRBV5-1 to TRBJ2-1; 11 positions match TRBD2. Germline V gene lookup returns CDR1 SGHRS and CDR2 YFSETQ. The CDR3 is 16 amino acids. Germline trimming cut 3 bases from V and 4 bases from J; bases unmatched to any gene: 6.

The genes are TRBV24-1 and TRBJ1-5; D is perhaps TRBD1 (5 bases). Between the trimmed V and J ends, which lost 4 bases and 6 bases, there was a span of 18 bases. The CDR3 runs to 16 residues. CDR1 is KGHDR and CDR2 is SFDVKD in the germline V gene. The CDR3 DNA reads TGTGCCACCAGTGAGGCTTCGGGCAGGGAGGGTCAGCCCCAGCATTTT. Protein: CATSEASGREGQPQHF.